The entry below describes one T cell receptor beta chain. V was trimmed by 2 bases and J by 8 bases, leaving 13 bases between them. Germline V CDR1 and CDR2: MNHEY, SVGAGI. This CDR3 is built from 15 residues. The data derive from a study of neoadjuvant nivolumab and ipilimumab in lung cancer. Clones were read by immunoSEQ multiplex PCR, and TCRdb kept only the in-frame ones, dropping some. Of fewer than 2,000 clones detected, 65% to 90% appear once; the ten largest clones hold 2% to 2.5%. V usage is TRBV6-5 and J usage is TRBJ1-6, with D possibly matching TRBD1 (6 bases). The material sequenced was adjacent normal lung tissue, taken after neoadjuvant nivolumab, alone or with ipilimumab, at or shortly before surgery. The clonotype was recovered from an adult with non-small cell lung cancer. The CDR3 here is CASSYTTGTDSPLHF. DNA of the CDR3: TGTGCCAGCAGTTACACGACAGGAACCGATTCACCCCTCCACTTT.